This T cell receptor (beta chain) stems from a study of radiotherapy plus CTLA-4 blockade in lung cancer. Study summary: In 18% of patients, objective responses were seen; 30% to 35% had disease control. General observations from the study: In blood, tumor-derived TCR clones expanded after radiotherapy plus ipilimumab.

Focal radiation and CTLA-4 blockade (ipilimumab) were tested in chemo-refractory metastatic non-small-cell lung cancer patients. Clones were sequenced by immunoSEQ multiplex PCR, and TCRdb holds only the in-frame ones, with some missing. This sample has around 50,000 clones; approximately 86% occur once, and the top ten carry around a sixth. Details on this clone: As yet, its antigen is unknown.

Sequencing used peripheral blood, obtained from a patient treated with radiotherapy plus ipilimumab. The sequence came from a human donor with non-small cell lung cancer that progressed on radiotherapy plus ipilimumab. Some clones in this sample may be carry-over from other donors' samples.

The CDR3 loop reads CASSLVLNQPQHF. The CDR3 DNA follows: TGTGCCAGCAGCTTGGTCTTGAATCAGCCCCAGCATTTT. V usage is TRBV5-5 and J usage is TRBJ1-5; D not resolved. The CDR3 totals 13 residues. Trimming left V 0 bases short and J 4 bases short, with 5 bases between. Germline V gene data show CDR1 as SGHKS and CDR2 as YYEKEE (reference sequence).